This TCR beta chain is from a study of control samples from healthy donors and cancer patients. The table came from immunoSEQ multiplex PCR; TCRdb's copy has only in-frame clones and leaves some out. The sample records 120,000 to 150,000 clones, over 85% being singletons. The CDR3 runs 14 residues. The germline V gene encodes CDR1 LGHNA and CDR2 YSLEER. V gave up 7 bases and J gave up 5 bases, with 17 bases separating them. Sequenced input: blood. This chain joins TRBV4-3 and TRBJ1-2, with a tentative D call TRBD1 (5 bases). This TCR derives from a young man in good health. This chain's CDR3 is CASTPNVGAYGYTF. DNA for the CDR3: TGCGCCAGCACTCCAAATGTAGGGGCGTATGGCTACACCTTC.